The rows below give T cell receptor beta chains drawn from one sample of a study of blood T cell repertoires in COVID-19. The table came from immunoSEQ multiplex PCR; TCRdb's copy has only in-frame clones and leaves some out. Among some 370,000 clones listed, roughly 90% were seen once. Sequences were obtained from peripheral blood. These receptors were taken from a man in his forties with acute or convalescent COVID-19. Each CDR3 is given with its conserved first and last residue. D genes are given only for firm matches. Clone size appears in some rows only: once, few, many, or a class for an expanded clone.

size,D,V,J,CDR3,DNA
.,.,TRBV3-1/TRBV3-2,TRBJ1-2,CASSPGGWGAGYGYTF,TGTGCCAGCAGCCCCGGCGGGTGGGGCGCGGGGTATGGCTACACCTTC
.,.,TRBV14,TRBJ2-1,CASSPSLGSSYNEQFF,TGTGCCAGCAGCCCGAGTCTAGGGAGCTCCTACAATGAGCAGTTCTTC
.,.,TRBV6-2/TRBV6-3,TRBJ2-1,CASSYSTRVWVAEQFF,TGTGCCAGCAGTTACTCGACGAGGGTATGGGTTGCTGAGCAGTTCTTC
.,TRBD2,TRBV3-1/TRBV3-2,TRBJ2-2,CASSQRSSGGTGELFF,TGTGCCAGCAGCCAAAGATCTAGCGGGGGGACCGGGGAGCTGTTTTTT
.,.,TRBV5-1,TRBJ2-1,CASSVSGTSYNEQFF,TGCGCCAGCAGCGTTTCCGGGACTTCCTACAATGAGCAGTTCTTC
.,.,TRBV12-3/TRBV12-4,TRBJ2-3,CASTQGGTDTQYF,TGTGCCAGCACCCAGGGTGGGACAGATACGCAGTATTTT
.,TRBD2,TRBV27,TRBJ2-1,CASSLFLAGGYEQFF,TGTGCCAGCAGTTTATTTCTAGCGGGAGGGTATGAGCAGTTCTTC
.,.,TRBV6-6,TRBJ1-6,CASSYVGGPYNSPLHF,TGTGCCAGCAGTTACGTCGGGGGGCCTTATAATTCACCCCTCCACTTT
.,.,TRBV19,TRBJ1-2,CASSIRRAKGYTF,TGTGCCAGTAGTATTCGCAGGGCTAAAGGCTACACCTTC
once,.,TRBV6-5,TRBJ1-5,CASRDTKNYQPQHF,TGTGCCAGCAGGGACACTAAAAACTATCAGCCCCAGCATTTT
few,.,TRBV6-5,TRBJ1-3,CASSRQDHSGNTIYF,TGTGCCAGCAGCAGACAGGACCACTCTGGAAACACCATATATTTT
.,TRBD2,TRBV2,TRBJ2-5,CASSYGGSGETQYF,TGTGCCAGCAGTTACGGCGGGAGCGGGGAGACCCAGTACTTC
many,TRBD2,TRBV18,TRBJ2-1,CASSPGLAGGPNNEQFF,TGTGCCAGCTCACCGGGACTAGCGGGGGGGCCGAACAATGAGCAGTTCTTC
.,TRBD1,TRBV30,TRBJ2-2,CAWSRDRKTGELFF,TGTGCCTGGAGTCGGGACAGAAAGACCGGGGAGCTGTTTTTT
.,.,TRBV9,TRBJ1-5,CASSSDGRGQPQHF,TGTGCCAGCAGCTCAGATGGACGGGGTCAGCCCCAGCATTTT
.,TRBD1,TRBV15,TRBJ2-4,CATSRGRQGPPQNIQYF,TGTGCCACCAGCAGAGGCCGACAGGGTCCACCTCAAAACATTCAGTACTTC
.,TRBD2,TRBV9,TRBJ2-3,CASSVDLAALWPDTQYF,TGTGCCAGCAGCGTAGATCTAGCGGCACTGTGGCCAGATACGCAGTATTTT
.,TRBD1,TRBV27,TRBJ1-1,CASSPGTGTVAEAFF,TGTGCCAGCAGTCCTGGGACAGGGACGGTGGCTGAAGCTTTCTTT
.,.,TRBV15,TRBJ2-3,CATSRGGGDTDTQYF,TGTGCCACCAGCAGAGGAGGCGGAGACACAGATACGCAGTATTTT
.,TRBD1,TRBV19,TRBJ2-7,CASSRDRGGYEQYF,TGTGCCAGTAGTCGGGACAGGGGGGGCTACGAGCAGTACTTC
once,.,TRBV28,TRBJ1-4,CASSADTTAEKLFF,TGTGCCAGCAGTGCCGATACGACAGCTGAAAAACTGTTTTTT
.,.,TRBV30,TRBJ1-5,CAWRSGSNQPQHF,TGTGCCTGGAGATCGGGGAGCAATCAGCCCCAGCATTTT
.,.,TRBV27,TRBJ1-5,CASSLQGRGQPQHF,TGTGCCAGCAGTTTACAGGGGAGGGGACAGCCCCAGCATTTT
.,.,TRBV5-1,TRBJ1-3,CASSLGGGVGNTIYF,TGCGCCAGCAGCTTGGGCGGGGGCGTTGGAAACACCATATATTTT
.,.,TRBV5-1,TRBJ2-1,CASSLRGSSGVGEQFF,TGCGCCAGCAGCTTGAGGGGTTCCTCGGGAGTTGGTGAGCAGTTCTTC
.,TRBD2,TRBV7-6,TRBJ2-1,CASSLEVRGSYNEQFF,TGTGCCAGCAGCTTAGAGGTGCGCGGGAGCTACAATGAGCAGTTCTTC
.,TRBD1,TRBV30,TRBJ1-6,CAWSRGTANSPLHF,TGTGCCTGGAGCCGTGGGACAGCTAATTCACCCCTCCACTTT